There are a few counts of the clone carrying this T cell receptor beta chain. TCRdb analysed the 5' RACE reads with MiXCR anew, one entry per CDR3 protein. Seen here are 450,000 to 600,000 distinct CDR3 sequences, about 20% observed once, and the top ten hold about 0.48%. This CDR3 has 17 amino acids. With V trimmed by 3 bases and J by 2 bases, 8 bases remained unmatched. Germline V gene data show CDR1 as LGHNA and CDR2 as YNFKEQ. These data come from a study of identical twins. These sequences were also reported in another study, on yellow fever vaccine responses in identical twins.

Sequencing input: CD4+ T cells sorted from blood. This clonotype was sampled from a woman aged 18-29 years in good health. J is TRBJ2-2 and V is TRBV4-2; TRBD2 aligns across 8 bases. The DNA of the CDR3 is TGTGCCAGCAGCCACGAAGGAGCGGGGGCCAACACCGGGGAGCTGTTTTTT. It codes for CASSHEGAGANTGELFF.